Detailed here is one T cell receptor beta chain. The sample holds other DNA sequences that translate to the same CDR3. CDR1 and CDR2 from the germline V gene are LNHDA and SQIVND (reference sequence). Trimming removed 5 bases from V and 9 bases from J, with 11 bases in between. The CDR3 loop spans 12 amino acids. These data originate in a study of blood T cell repertoires in COVID-19. Method: immunoSEQ multiplex PCR; TCRdb's copy keeps in-frame clones and lacks some. The sample lists 150,000 to 200,000 clones, about 86% occurring once. The source material was PBMCs or T cells enriched from blood (not recorded which). V and J are TRBV19 and TRBJ2-1, with D perhaps TRBD1 (6 bases). This receptor was taken from a woman in her fifties or sixties in a cohort exposed to, infected with or recovered from COVID-19 (not recorded which). This CDR3 reads CASSPGAGEQFF. The CDR3, as DNA: TGTGCCAGTAGTCCAGGGGCGGGTGAGCAGTTCTTC.